This T cell receptor beta chain was sequenced for a study of blood T cell repertoires in COVID-19. Across the study: The origin of the acute and convalescent COVID-19 samples was the United States, Italy and Spain.

This table comes from immunoSEQ multiplex PCR, and its TCRdb copy is limited to in-frame clones, with some not included. The data hold 250,000 to 350,000 clones, with 86% observed a single time. The germline gives CDR1 SEHNR, CDR2 FQNEAQ (reference sequence). The V and J ends lost 4 bases and 1 base, in that order; junction bases with no gene match: 5. This CDR3 region has 15 residues. Enrolled through a virtual design, the participants were between 18 and 89 years of age and came from about two dozen US areas. Cohorts were based on clinical histories the participants reported. The rearrangement uses TRBV7-9 and TRBJ1-1, with 8 bases matching TRBD1. The source material was PBMCs or T cells enriched from blood (not recorded which). The clonotype was recovered from a woman younger than 35 who had recovered from COVID-19. The DNA for the CDR3 is TGTGCCAGCAGCTCCCAGGGGGCGCAGAACACTGAAGCTTTCTTT. Its translation: CASSSQGAQNTEAFF.